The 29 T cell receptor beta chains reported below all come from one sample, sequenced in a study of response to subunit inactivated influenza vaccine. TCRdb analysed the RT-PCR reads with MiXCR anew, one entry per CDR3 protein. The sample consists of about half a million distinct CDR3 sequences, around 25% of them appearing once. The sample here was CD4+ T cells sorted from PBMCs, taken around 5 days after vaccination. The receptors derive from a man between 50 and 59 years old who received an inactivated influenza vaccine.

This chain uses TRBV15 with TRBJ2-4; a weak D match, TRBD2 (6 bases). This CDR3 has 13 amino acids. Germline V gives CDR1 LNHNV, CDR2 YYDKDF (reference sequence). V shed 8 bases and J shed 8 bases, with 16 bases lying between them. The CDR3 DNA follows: TGTGCCACCGCTGGGAGCAGGGAGGACATTCAGTACTTC. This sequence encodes CATAGSREDIQYF.

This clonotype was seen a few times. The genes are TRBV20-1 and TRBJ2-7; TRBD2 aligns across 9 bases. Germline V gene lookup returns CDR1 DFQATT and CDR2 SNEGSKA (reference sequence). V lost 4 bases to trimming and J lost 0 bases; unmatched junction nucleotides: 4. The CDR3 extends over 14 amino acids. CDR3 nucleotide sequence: TGCAGTGCTATGCTAGCGGGACCCTCCTACGAGCAGTACTTC. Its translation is CSAMLAGPSYEQYF.

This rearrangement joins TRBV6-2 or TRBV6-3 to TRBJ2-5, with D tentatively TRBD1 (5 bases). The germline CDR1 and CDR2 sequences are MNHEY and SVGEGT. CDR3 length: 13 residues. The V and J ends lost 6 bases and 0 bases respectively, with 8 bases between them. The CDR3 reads CASSPGNQETQYF. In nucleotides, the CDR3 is TGTGCCAGCAGCCCAGGGAACCAAGAGACCCAGTACTTC.

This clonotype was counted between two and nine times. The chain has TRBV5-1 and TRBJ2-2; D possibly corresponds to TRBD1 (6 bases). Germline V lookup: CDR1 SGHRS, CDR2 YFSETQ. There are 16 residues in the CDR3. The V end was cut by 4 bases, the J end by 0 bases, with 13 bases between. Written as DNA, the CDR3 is TGCGCCAGCAGCCCCCAATGGGGGCCGAACACCGGGGAGCTGTTTTTT. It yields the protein CASSPQWGPNTGELFF.

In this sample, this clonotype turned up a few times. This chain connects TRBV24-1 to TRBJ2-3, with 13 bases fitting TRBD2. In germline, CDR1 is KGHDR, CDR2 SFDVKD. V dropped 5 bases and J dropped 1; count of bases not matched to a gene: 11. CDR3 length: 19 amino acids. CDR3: CATSGAGTSGDGGTDTQYF. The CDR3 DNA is TGTGCCACCAGTGGGGCCGGGACTAGCGGGGACGGGGGCACAGATACGCAGTATTTT.

CDR3 DNA: TGTGCCAGCAGCTTGGGCTCCGGGCGCGCAGATACGCAGTATTTT. Protein sequence: CASSLGSGRADTQYF. This chain joins TRBV7-9 and TRBJ2-3; D uncertain. CDR3 length equals 15 residues. Germline V gene sequence: CDR1 SEHNR, CDR2 FQNEAQ (reference sequence). Trimming took 3 bases from V and 4 from J, leaving 14 bases between them.

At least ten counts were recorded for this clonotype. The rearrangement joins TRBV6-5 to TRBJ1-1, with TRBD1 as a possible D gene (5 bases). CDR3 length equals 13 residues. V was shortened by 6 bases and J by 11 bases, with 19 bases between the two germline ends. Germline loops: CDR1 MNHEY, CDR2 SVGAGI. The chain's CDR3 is CASRYADGGTAFF. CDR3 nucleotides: TGTGCCAGCAGATACGCTGACGGGGGGACGGCTTTCTTT.

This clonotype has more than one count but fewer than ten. CDR3 nucleotides: TGTGCCAGCGCACGGGGGGACGAAAAACTGTTTTTT. This gives the protein CASARGDEKLFF. The V call is TRBV7-2, the J call TRBJ1-4, with a weak D call TRBD1 (5 bases). Germline V gene lookup returns CDR1 SGHTA and CDR2 FQGNSA. This CDR3 is 12 amino acids long. Trimming left V 8 bases short and J 8 bases short, with 12 bases between.

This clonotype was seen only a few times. The CDR3 sequence is CASSQGHGTGELFF. CDR3 sequence (DNA): TGCGCCAGCAGCCAAGGGCATGGGACCGGGGAGCTGTTTTTT. This sequence joins TRBV4-3 and TRBJ2-2; D uncertain. Germline V gene sequence: CDR1 LGHNA, CDR2 YSLEER. This CDR3 has 14 residues. V shed 1 base and J shed 5 bases, with 8 bases lying between them.

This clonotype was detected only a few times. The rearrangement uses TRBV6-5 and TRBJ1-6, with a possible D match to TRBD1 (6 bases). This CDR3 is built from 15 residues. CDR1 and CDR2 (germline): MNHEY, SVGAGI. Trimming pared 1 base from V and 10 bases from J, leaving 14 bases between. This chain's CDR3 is CASSYLRTVSSPLHF. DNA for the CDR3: TGTGCCAGCAGTTACTTAAGGACAGTGAGCTCACCCCTCCACTTT.

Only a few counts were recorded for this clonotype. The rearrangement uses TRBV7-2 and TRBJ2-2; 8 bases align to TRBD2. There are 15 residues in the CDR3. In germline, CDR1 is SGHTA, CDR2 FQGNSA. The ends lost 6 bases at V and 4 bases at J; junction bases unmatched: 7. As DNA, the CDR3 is TGTGCCAGCAGTAAAGGCGGGGGGATCACCGGGGAGCTGTTTTTT. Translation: CASSKGGGITGELFF.

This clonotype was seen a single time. CDR3: CASSEGQRNEKLFF. The CDR3 nucleotides read TGCGCCAGCAGCGAGGGACAGAGGAATGAAAAACTGTTTTTT. This chain connects TRBV5-1 to TRBJ1-4; 7 nucleotides match TRBD1. V trimming: 4 bases; J trimming: 5 bases; junction bases outside the gene matches: 5. The germline gives CDR1 SGHRS, CDR2 YFSETQ. The CDR3 contains 14 residues.

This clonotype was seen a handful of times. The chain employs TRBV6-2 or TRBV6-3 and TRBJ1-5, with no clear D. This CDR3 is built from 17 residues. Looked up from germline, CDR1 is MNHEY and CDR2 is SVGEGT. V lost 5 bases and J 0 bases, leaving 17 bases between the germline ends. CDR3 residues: CASSDRDGAYSNQPQHF. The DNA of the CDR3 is TGTGCCAGCAGTGACCGAGACGGAGCTTATAGCAATCAGCCCCAGCATTTT.

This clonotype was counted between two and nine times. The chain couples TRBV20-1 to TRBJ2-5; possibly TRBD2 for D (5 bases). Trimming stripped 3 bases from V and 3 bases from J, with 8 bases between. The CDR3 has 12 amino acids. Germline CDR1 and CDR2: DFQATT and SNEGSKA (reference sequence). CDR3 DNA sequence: TGCAGTGCTAGTTGGGGAGAAGAGACCCAGTACTTC. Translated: CSASWGEETQYF.

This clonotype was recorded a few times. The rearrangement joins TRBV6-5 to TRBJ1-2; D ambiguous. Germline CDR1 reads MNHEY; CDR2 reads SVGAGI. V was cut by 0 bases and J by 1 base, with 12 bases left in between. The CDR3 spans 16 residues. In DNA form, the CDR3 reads TGTGCCAGCAGTTACTCGCCTGGACGGAATAACTATGGCTACACCTTC. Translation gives CASSYSPGRNNYGYTF.

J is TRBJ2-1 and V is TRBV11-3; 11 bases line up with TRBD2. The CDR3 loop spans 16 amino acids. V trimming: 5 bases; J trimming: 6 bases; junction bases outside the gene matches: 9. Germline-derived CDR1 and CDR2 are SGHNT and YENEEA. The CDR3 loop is CASSRSVSGGVNEQFF. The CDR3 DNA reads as TGTGCCAGCAGCCGAAGTGTTAGCGGGGGGGTCAATGAGCAGTTCTTC.

The CDR3 region has the DNA TGTGCCAGCAGTGACAGGGATCACGGGGAGCTGTTTTTT. It yields the protein CASSDRDHGELFF. The chain recombines TRBV6-1 with TRBJ2-2; D might be TRBD1 (5 bases). Germline CDR1 is MNHNS and CDR2 is SASEGT. V was pared by 3 bases and J by 7 bases, with 9 bases between. This CDR3 comprises 13 residues.

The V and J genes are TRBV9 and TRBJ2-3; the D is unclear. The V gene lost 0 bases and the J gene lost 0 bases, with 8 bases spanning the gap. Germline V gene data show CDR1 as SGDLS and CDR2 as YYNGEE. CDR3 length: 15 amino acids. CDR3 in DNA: TGTGCCAGCAGCGTAGATGGGATTAGCACAGATACGCAGTATTTT. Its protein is CASSVDGISTDTQYF.

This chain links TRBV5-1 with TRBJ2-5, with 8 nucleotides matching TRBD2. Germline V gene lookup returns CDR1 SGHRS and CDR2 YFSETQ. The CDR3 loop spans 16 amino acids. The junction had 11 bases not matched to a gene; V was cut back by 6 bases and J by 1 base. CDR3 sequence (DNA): TGCGCCAGCACCCGGAGGGCTAGCGGGTCCCAAGAGACCCAGTACTTC. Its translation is CASTRRASGSQETQYF.

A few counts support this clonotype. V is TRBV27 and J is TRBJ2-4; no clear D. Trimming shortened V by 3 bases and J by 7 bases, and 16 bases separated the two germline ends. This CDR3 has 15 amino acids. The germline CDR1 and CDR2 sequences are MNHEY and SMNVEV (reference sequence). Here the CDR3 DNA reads TGTGCCAGCAGTTTTGGGCCGTCCTCGGCCAACATTCAGTACTTC. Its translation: CASSFGPSSANIQYF.

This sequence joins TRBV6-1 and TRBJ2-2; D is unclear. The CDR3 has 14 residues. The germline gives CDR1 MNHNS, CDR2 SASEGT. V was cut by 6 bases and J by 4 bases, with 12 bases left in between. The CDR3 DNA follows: TGTGCCAGCAGACCAAAGCCGTCCACCGGGGAGCTGTTTTTT. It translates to CASRPKPSTGELFF.

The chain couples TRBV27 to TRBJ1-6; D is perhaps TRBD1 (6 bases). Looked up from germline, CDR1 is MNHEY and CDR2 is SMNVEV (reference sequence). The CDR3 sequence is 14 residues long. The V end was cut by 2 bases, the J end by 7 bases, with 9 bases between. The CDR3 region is CASSLGQRNSPLHF. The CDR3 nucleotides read TGTGCCAGCAGTTTAGGACAGAGGAATTCACCCCTCCACTTT.

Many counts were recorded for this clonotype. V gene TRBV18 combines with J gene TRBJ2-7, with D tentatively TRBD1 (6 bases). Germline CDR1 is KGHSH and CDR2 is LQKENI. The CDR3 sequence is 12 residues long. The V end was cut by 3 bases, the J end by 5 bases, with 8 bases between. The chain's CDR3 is CASSPYRDEQYF. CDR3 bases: TGTGCCAGCTCACCGTACAGGGACGAGCAGTACTTC.

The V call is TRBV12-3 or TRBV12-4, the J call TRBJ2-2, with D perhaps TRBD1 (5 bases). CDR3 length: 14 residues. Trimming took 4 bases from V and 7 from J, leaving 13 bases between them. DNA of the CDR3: TGTGCCAGCAGTTCAGGGCTTAGGAGCGGGGAGCTGTTTTTT. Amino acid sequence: CASSSGLRSGELFF.

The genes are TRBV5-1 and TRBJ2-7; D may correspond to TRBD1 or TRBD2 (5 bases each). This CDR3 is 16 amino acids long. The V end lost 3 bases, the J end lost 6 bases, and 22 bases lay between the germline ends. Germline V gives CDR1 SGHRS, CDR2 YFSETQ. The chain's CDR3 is CASSWDGQKGFGEQYF. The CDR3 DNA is TGCGCCAGCAGCTGGGACGGGCAGAAGGGGTTCGGCGAGCAGTACTTC. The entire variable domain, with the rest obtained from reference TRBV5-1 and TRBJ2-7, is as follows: KAGVTQTPRYLIKTRGQQVTLSCSPISGHRSVSWYQQTPGQGLQFLFEYFSETQRNKGNFPGRFSGRQFSNSRSEMNVSTLELGDSALYLCASSWDGQKGFGEQYFGPGTRLTVT.

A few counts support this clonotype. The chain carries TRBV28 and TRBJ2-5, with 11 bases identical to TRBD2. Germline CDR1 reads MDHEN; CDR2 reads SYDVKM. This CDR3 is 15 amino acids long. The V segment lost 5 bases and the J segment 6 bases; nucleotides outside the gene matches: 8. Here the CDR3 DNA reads TGTGCCAGCAGTCGTGCTCTAGCGGGAGGTCAGACCCAGTACTTC. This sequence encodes CASSRALAGGQTQYF.

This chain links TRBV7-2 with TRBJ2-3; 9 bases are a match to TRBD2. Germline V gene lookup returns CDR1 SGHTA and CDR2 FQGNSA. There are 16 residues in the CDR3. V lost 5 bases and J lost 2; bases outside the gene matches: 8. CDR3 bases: TGTGCCAGCAGCCAGCAGGCTAGCGGGGTCACAGATACGCAGTATTTT. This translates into CASSQQASGVTDTQYF.

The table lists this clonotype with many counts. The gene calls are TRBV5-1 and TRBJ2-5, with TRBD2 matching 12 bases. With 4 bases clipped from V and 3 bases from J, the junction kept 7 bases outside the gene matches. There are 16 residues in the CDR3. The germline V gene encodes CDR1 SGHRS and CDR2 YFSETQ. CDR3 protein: CASSTSTSGRKETQYF. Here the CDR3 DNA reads TGCGCCAGCAGCACTTCGACTAGCGGGAGAAAAGAGACCCAGTACTTC.

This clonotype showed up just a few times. CDR3 bases: TGTGCCAGCAGCCCCGGGACAGCTCTACGGGAGCAGTACTTC. Translating it yields CASSPGTALREQYF. V gene TRBV28 combines with J gene TRBJ2-7; 7 nucleotides line up with TRBD1. The length of the CDR3 is 14 residues. Looked up from germline, CDR1 is MDHEN and CDR2 is SYDVKM. The ends lost 6 bases at V and 7 bases at J; junction bases unmatched: 12.